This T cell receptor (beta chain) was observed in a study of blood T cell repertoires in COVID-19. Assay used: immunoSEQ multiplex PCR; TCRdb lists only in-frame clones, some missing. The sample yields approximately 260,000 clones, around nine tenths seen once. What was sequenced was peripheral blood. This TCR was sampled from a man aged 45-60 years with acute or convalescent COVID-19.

Here the CDR3 DNA reads TGTGCCAGCAGGGGGACAGACTATGGCTACACCTTC. Protein sequence: CASRGTDYGYTF. V gene TRBV12-3 or TRBV12-4 combines with J gene TRBJ1-2, with 7 bases aligning to TRBD1. This CDR3 has 12 residues. V shed 6 bases, J shed 3 bases, and the junction held 1 base outside the gene matches.